This T cell receptor beta chain was sequenced in a study of CXCR3 chemokines and chemotherapy response in bladder cancer (dated by TCRdb to the early 2020s). For the study in its entirety: The study examined whether intratumoral CXCR3 chemokine system activity predicted chemotherapy response in human bladder cancer.

The library was prepared using PCR. For sequencing, an Illumina HiSeq 2500 was employed. TCRdb trimmed the raw reads at Q25, called clones with MiXCR and kept productive beta chains. Duplicate CDR3 protein sequences are folded into a single record with the most common DNA and genes. The sample data list about 5,000 distinct CDR3 sequences, and approximately 15% of these were observed just once. Under 14% of the sample comes from the top ten. Relative to its sample, this clonotype is medium-sized (0.01 to 0.1%). The clone's antigen remains unknown. No much larger clone is present one base from it, and per-base qualities are unavailable. Between the V and J ends, shortened by 3 bases and 0 bases respectively, the junction contains 15 bases. The CDR3 runs 16 amino acids, cysteine and phenylalanine included. CDR3 DNA only is kept here, 48 bases in frame from base 1. As encoded in the germline V gene (reference sequence), CDR1 is GTSNPN while CDR2 is SVGIG.

The source of this sequence is a human donor with bladder cancer that responded to neoadjuvant chemotherapy. The chain is assembled from TRBV30 and TRBJ1-5; the D gene identity is not certain. Sampling was done from a patient whose treatment included neoadjuvant chemotherapy. Here the CDR3 is given as CAWRARSVFSNQPQHF. The nucleotides read TGTGCCTGGAGGGCCAGGTCCGTGTTTAGCAATCAGCCCCAGCATTTT.